This T cell receptor (beta chain) was sequenced in a study of cytomegalovirus exposure and HLA in healthy donors. Study-level results: In presence/absence analyses, roughly uniform sequencing depth across donors was assumed. Rare TCR sequences predominated, though certain public TCRs were found in many donors.

Comment on this clone: The target antigen is unknown.

Amplification used 60 Vbeta primers and 13 Jbeta primers. Profiling relied on immunoSEQ multiplex PCR, and the TCRdb table lists in-frame clones only, not all of them. The sample lists about 110,000 clones, around 70% seen once, with approximately 0.74% in the top ten. Germline V gene data show CDR1 as SEHNR and CDR2 as FQNEAQ (reference sequence). The CDR3 sequence is 16 residues long. V was clipped by 5 bases and J by 6 bases; unmatched bases: 7. The clonotype comes from a boy younger than 18 in good health and CMV-seronegative. The sequenced sample consisted of PBMCs. The chain couples TRBV7-9 to TRBJ2-3; 14 nucleotides match TRBD2. The CDR3 here is CASSPRTSGGWDTQYF. CDR3 sequence (DNA): TGTGCCAGCAGCCCAAGGACTAGCGGGGGGTGGGATACGCAGTATTTT.